This T cell receptor (beta chain) was recorded in a study of CD8 T cells in ankylosing spondylitis. General study findings and limits: Characteristic, it appeared, of ankylosing spondylitis blood was a TCR beta motif of eight highly homologous variants.

Regarding this clonotype: What it binds is unknown.

Germline assignment: CDR1 SGHDT and CDR2 YYEEEE. Deletions cut 4 bases from V and 5 bases from J, with 13 bases between. CDR3 length: 13 amino acids. TCRdb fed the 5' RACE reads into MiXCR, producing one record per CDR3 protein. The data show some 270,000 distinct CDR3 sequences, with about 20% seen just once and 25% to 40% held by the top ten. This sequence joins TRBV5-6 and TRBJ2-7, with D perhaps TRBD1 (6 bases). The sequencing sample was made of blood, either unsorted or a sorted T cell fraction (not recorded which). The sequence derives from a male donor with ankylosing spondylitis or in good health (not recorded which). CDR3 residues: CASSPDSLHEQYF. CDR3 sequence (DNA): TGTGCCAGCAGCCCGGACAGCTTGCACGAGCAGTACTTC.